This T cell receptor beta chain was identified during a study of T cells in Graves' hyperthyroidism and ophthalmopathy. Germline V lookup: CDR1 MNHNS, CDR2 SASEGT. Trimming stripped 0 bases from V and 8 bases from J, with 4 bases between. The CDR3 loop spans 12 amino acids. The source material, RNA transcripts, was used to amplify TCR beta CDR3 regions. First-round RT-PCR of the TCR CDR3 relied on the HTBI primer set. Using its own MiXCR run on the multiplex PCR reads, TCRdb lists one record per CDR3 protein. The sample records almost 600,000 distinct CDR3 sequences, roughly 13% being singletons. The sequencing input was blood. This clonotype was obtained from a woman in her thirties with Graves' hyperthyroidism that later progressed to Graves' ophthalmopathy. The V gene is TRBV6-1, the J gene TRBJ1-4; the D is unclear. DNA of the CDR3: TGTGCCAGCAGTGAAGCGAGCGAAAAACTGTTTTTT. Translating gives CASSEASEKLFF.